This T cell receptor beta chain was sequenced during a study of cytomegalovirus exposure and HLA in healthy donors. CDR3 size: 17 residues. Germline assignment: CDR1 SGHNT and CDR2 YYREEE (reference sequence). The V and J ends lost 3 bases and 4 bases, in that order; junction bases with no gene match: 8. About this clone: Its antigen remains unknown.

Findings and limits, study-wide: Some TCR beta chains (more than 150 of them) were listed as cytomegalovirus-associated.

Use of 60 Vbeta and 13 Jbeta primers characterized the PCR. Per the original data handling: Approximately 12 million of the 80 million or so unique TCR beta chains counted in a later analysis were shared. Clones were sequenced by immunoSEQ multiplex PCR, and TCRdb holds only the in-frame ones, with some missing. That table furnishes V, J and clone size, whereas the DNA furnished D and trimming. The data contain approximately 120,000 clones, around 72% of them singletons. This sequence joins TRBV5-4 and TRBJ1-4; 11 bases agree with TRBD1. The sample consisted of PBMCs. The receptor was derived from a man under 40 in good health and CMV-seronegative. Here the CDR3 DNA reads TGTGCCAGCAGCTCCAGGACAGGGGGCCCTATTAATGAAAAACTGTTTTTT. Translating gives CASSSRTGGPINEKLFF.